This TCR beta chain was observed in a study of blood T cells in healthy people across ages. The germline CDR1 and CDR2 sequences are MNHEY and SMNVEV (reference sequence). The CDR3 has 14 residues. V lost 3 bases, J lost 5 bases, and 4 bases stayed unmatched. Study-wide results and limits: Long-lived donors carried more naive CD4+ cells and greater diversity than aged donors. Underestimates were what the diversity estimates from one million T cells were considered to be.

Primers used in a second PCR of roughly 6 to 12 cycles were a sample-barcoded 5' primer and a J-beta primer mix. Every single cDNA molecule received a tag from a template-switch adaptor with 12 random nucleotides. One entry per CDR3 protein results from TCRdb running MiXCR on the 5' RACE reads. The table shows 800,000 or so distinct CDR3 sequences, with around half occurring only once. Peripheral blood, approximately 10 milliliters per donor, was collected. As regards this clonotype: The antigen is unknown.

What was sequenced was blood. This TCR was sampled from a man older than 75 in good health. The chain combines TRBV27 with TRBJ2-3, with TRBD2 matching 8 bases. Here the CDR3 reads CASSLERELDTQYF. In DNA, the CDR3 is TGTGCCAGCAGTTTGGAGCGGGAGTTAGATACGCAGTATTTT.